The next 5 T cell receptor beta chains were all read from a single sample in a study of T cell repertoires in cytomegalovirus infection. MiXCR was run by TCRdb on the reads, yielding one entry per CDR3 protein. The table lists around 300,000 distinct CDR3 sequences, more than 8% of them singletons. Sequencing input: PBMCs. Source of these receptors: a human donor in good health (CMV status not recorded). Some clones in this sample may be carry-over from other donors' samples.

The chain recombines TRBV7-6 with TRBJ2-5; unclear D gene. Trimming took 5 bases from V and 2 from J, leaving 15 bases between them. The CDR3 runs 15 residues. In germline, CDR1 is SGHVS, CDR2 FNYEAQ. The CDR3 DNA follows: TGTGCCAGCAGCCCCCGGATCGGTTGGCAAGAGACCCAGTACTTC. Encoded protein: CASSPRIGWQETQYF.

At least ten counts were recorded for this clonotype. This chain joins TRBV7-8 and TRBJ2-7; D not resolved. This CDR3 spans 15 amino acids. V was trimmed by 5 bases and J by 0 bases, leaving 14 bases between them. Germline V lookup: CDR1 SGHVS, CDR2 FQNEAQ. The chain's CDR3 is CASSALVGLSYEQYF. Written as DNA, the CDR3 is TGTGCCAGCAGCGCACTCGTTGGGCTCTCCTACGAGCAGTACTTC. Combining the CDR3 with reference TRBV7-8 and TRBJ2-7 gives the whole variable domain GAGVSQSPRYKVAKRGQDVALRCDPISGHVSLFWYQQALGQGPEFLTYFQNEAQLDKSGLPSDRFFAERPEGSVSTLKIQRTQQEDSAVYLCASSALVGLSYEQYFGPGTRLTVT.

The chain has TRBV4-3 and TRBJ2-1, with D maybe TRBD2 (6 bases). The CDR3 runs 17 residues. Between the trimmed V and J ends, which lost 0 bases and 7 bases, there was a span of 19 bases. Germline loops: CDR1 LGHNA, CDR2 YSLEER. The CDR3 DNA is TGCGCCAGCAGCCAAGATCAGGTGGGGGGTCTGGAGAATGAGCAGTTCTTC. Residues: CASSQDQVGGLENEQFF.

This clonotype was counted ten times or more. This sequence joins TRBV7-8 and TRBJ1-5; D ambiguous. CDR3 length equals 14 residues. Germline assignment: CDR1 SGHVS and CDR2 FQNEAQ. V lost 0 bases and J lost 10, with 13 bases in between. CDR3 region: CASSLAGLREPQHF. The CDR3 nucleotides read TGTGCCAGCAGCTTAGCGGGGTTGCGGGAACCCCAGCATTTT.

The V gene is TRBV7-6, the J gene TRBJ2-5, with 9 bases aligning to TRBD2. The CDR3 extends over 16 amino acids. The V segment lost 5 bases and the J segment 3 bases; nucleotides outside the gene matches: 10. CDR1 and CDR2 from the germline V gene are SGHVS and FNYEAQ. The CDR3 DNA sequence: TGTGCCAGCAGCCAATCCTGGGTAGCGGGGGAAGAGACCCAGTACTTC. Translated, it gives CASSQSWVAGEETQYF.